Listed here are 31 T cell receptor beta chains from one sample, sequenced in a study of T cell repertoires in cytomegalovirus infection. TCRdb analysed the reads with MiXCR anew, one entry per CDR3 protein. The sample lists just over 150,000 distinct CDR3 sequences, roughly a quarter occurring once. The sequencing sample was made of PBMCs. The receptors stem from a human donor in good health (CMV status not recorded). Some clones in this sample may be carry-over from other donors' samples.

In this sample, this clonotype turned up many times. The CDR3 DNA is TGTGCCAGCAGTCTCCCGGACAGGGCTATTGGCTACACCTTC. Amino acid sequence: CASSLPDRAIGYTF. The chain carries TRBV28 and TRBJ1-2; 8 nucleotides line up with TRBD1. This CDR3 is 14 amino acids long. Losses at the gene ends were 5 bases for V and 7 bases for J; bases not matched to a gene: 9. The germline V gene encodes CDR1 MDHEN and CDR2 SYDVKM.

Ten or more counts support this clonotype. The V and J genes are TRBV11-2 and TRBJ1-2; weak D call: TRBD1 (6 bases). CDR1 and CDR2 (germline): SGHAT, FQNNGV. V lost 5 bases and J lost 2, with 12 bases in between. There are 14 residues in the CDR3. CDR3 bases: TGTGCCAGCAGCCTAGGACAGCGGAACTATGGCTACACCTTC. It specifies CASSLGQRNYGYTF.

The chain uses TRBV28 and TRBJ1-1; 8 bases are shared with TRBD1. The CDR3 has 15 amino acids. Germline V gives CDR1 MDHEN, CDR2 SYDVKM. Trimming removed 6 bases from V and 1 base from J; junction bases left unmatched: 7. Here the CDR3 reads CASRPSGTGNTEAFF. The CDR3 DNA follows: TGTGCCAGCAGGCCATCCGGGACAGGGAACACTGAAGCTTTCTTT.

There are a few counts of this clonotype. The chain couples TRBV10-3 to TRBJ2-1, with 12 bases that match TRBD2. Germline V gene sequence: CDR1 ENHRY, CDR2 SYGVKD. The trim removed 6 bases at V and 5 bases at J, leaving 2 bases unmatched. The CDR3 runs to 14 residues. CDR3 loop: CAIRLAGGDNEQFF. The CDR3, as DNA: TGTGCCATCAGGCTAGCGGGAGGGGACAATGAGCAGTTCTTC.

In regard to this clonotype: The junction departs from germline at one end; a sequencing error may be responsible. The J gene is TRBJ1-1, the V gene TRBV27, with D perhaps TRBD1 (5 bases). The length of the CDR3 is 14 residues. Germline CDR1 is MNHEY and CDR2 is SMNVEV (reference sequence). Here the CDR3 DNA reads TGTGCCAGGAGTTCCAGGGTCGGAGGGACTGAAGCTTTCTTT. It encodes CARSSRVGGTEAFF.

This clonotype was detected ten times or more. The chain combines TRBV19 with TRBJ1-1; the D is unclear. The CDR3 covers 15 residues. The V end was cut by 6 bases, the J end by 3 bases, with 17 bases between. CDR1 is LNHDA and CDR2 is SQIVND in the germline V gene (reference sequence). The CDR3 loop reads CASSGYLFRDTEAFF. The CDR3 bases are TGTGCCAGTAGCGGGTATCTATTTCGGGACACTGAAGCTTTCTTT.

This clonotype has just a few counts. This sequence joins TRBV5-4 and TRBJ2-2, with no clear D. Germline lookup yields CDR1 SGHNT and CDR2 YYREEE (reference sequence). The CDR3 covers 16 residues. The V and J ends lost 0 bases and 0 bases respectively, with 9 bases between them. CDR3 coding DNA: TGTGCCAGCAGCTTGGGCCGTCTCACGAACACCGGGGAGCTGTTTTTT. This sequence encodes CASSLGRLTNTGELFF.

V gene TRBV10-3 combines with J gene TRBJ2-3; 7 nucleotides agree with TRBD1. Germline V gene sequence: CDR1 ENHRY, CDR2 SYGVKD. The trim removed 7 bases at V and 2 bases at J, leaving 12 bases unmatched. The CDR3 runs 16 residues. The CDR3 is CAITDGQDINTDTQYF. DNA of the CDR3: TGTGCCATCACCGACGGACAGGACATTAACACAGATACGCAGTATTTT.

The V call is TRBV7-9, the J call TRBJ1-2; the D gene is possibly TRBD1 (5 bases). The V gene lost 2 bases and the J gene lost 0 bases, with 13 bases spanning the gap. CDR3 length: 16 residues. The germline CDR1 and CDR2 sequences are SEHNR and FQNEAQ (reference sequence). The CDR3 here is CASSLNPGISNYGYTF. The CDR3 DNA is TGTGCCAGCAGCTTAAACCCAGGGATTTCTAACTATGGCTACACCTTC.

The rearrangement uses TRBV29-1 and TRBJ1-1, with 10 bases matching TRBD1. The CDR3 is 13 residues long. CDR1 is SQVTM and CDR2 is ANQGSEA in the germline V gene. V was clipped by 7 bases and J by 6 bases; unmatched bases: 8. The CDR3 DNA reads TGCAGCGCGGGACAGGGGCTGAGGGCTGAAGCTTTCTTT. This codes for CSAGQGLRAEAFF.

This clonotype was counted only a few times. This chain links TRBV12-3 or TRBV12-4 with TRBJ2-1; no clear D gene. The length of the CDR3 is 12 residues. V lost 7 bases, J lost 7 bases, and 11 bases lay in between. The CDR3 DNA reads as TGTGCCAGCACCCTGACCGGGAATGAGCAGTTCTTC. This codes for CASTLTGNEQFF.

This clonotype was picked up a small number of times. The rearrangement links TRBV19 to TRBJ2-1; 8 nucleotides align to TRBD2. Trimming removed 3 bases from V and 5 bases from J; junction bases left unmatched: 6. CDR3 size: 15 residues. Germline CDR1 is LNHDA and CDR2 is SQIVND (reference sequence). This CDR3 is CASSILSGEDNEQFF. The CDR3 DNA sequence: TGTGCCAGTAGTATTCTTAGCGGGGAAGACAATGAGCAGTTCTTC.

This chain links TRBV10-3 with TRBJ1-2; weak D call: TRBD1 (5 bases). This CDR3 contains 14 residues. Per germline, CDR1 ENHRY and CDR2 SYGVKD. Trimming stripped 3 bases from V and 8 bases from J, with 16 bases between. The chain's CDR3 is CAISETGAAGGYTF. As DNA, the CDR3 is TGTGCCATCAGTGAAACTGGGGCAGCGGGCGGCTACACCTTC.

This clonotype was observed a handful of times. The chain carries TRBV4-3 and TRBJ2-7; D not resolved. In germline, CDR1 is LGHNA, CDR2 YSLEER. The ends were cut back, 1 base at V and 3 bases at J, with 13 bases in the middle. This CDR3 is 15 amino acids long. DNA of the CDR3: TGCGCCAGCAGCCAAGTGGCGCAATCCCACTACGAGCAGTACTTC. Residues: CASSQVAQSHYEQYF.

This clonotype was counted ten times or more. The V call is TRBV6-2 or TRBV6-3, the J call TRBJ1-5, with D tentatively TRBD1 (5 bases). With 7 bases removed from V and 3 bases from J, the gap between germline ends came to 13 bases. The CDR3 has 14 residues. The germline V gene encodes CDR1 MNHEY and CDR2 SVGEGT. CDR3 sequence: CASNQGTSNQPQHF. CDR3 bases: TGTGCCAGCAACCAGGGAACCTCCAATCAGCCCCAGCATTTT.

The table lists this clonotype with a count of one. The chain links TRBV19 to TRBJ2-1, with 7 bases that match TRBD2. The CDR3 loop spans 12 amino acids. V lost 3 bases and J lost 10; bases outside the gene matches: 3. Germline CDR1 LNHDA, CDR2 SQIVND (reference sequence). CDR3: CASSMGGGEQFF. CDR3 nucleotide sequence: TGTGCCAGTAGTATGGGCGGGGGAGAGCAGTTCTTC.

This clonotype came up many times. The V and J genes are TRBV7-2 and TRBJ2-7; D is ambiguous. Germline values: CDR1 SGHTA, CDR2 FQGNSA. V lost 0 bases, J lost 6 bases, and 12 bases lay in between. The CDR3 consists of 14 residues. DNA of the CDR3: TGTGCCAGCAGCTTAGCGCTCAGAGCTAGCGAGCAGTACTTC. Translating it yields CASSLALRASEQYF.

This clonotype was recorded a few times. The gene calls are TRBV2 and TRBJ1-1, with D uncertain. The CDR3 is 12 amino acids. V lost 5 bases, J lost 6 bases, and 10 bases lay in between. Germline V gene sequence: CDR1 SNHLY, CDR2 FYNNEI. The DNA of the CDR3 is TGTGCCAGCAGTCCGCCGGGCCCTGAAGCTTTCTTT. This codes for CASSPPGPEAFF.

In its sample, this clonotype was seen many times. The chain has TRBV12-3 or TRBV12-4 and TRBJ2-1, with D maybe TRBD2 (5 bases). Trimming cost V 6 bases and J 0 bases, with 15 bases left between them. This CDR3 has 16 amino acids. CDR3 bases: TGTGCCAGCAGCACCATAGCGCCGAGCTCCTACAATGAGCAGTTCTTC. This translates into CASSTIAPSSYNEQFF.

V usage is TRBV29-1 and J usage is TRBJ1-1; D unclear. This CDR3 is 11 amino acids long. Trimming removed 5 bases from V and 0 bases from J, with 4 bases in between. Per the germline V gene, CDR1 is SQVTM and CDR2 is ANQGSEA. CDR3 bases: TGCAGCGTTAATATGAACACTGAAGCTTTCTTT. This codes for CSVNMNTEAFF. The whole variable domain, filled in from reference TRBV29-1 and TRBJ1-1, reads SAVISQKPSRDICQRGTSLTIQCQVDSQVTMMFWYRQQPGQSLTLIATANQGSEATYESGFVIDKFPISRPNLTFSTLTVSNMSPEDSSIYLCSVNMNTEAFFGQGTRLTVV.

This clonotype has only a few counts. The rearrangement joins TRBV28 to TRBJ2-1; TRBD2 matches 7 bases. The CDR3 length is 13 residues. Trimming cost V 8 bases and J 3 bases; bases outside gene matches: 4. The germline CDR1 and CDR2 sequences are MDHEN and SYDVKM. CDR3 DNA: TGTGCCAGCCAATTAGCGGGCTACAATGAGCAGTTCTTC. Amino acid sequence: CASQLAGYNEQFF.

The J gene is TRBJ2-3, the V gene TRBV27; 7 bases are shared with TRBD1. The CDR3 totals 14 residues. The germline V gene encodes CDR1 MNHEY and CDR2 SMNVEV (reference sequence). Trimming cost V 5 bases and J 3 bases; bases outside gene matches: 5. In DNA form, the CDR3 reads TGTGCCAGCAGTCCCGGGGACAGTACAGATACGCAGTATTTT. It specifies CASSPGDSTDTQYF.

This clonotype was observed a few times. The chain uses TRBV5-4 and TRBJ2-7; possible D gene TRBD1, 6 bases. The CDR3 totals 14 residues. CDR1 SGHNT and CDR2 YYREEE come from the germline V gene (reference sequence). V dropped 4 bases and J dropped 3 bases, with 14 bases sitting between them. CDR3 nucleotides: TGTGCCAGCAGCCCGGGACACCCAATCTACGAGCAGTACTTC. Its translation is CASSPGHPIYEQYF.

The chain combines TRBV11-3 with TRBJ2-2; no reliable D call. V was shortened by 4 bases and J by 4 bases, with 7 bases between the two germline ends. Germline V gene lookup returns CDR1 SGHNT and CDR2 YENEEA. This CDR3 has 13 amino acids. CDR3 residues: CASSSKFTGELFF. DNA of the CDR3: TGTGCCAGCAGCTCCAAGTTCACCGGGGAGCTGTTTTTT. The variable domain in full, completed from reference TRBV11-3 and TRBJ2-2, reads EAGVVQSPRYKIIEKKQPVAFWCNPISGHNTLYWYLQNLGQGPELLIRYENEEAVDDSQLPKDRFSAERLKGVDSTLKIQPAELGDSAVYLCASSSKFTGELFFGEGSRLTVL.

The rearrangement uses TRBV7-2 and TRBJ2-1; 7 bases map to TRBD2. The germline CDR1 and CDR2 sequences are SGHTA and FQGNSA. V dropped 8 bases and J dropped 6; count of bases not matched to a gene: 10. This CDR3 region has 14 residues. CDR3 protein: CASFRAGASNEQFF. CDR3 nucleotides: TGTGCCAGCTTCAGGGCGGGAGCCAGCAATGAGCAGTTCTTC.

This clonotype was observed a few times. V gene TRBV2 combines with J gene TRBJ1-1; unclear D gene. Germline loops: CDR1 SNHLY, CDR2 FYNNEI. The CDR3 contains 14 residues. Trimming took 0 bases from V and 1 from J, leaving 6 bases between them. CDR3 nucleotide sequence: TGTGCCAGCAGTGAAGCCAGACGGAACACTGAAGCTTTCTTT. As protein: CASSEARRNTEAFF.

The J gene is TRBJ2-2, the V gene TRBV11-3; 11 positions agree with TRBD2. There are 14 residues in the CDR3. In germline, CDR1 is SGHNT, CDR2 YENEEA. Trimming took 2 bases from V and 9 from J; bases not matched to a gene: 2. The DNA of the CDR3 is TGTGCCAGCAGCTTAACTAGCGGGAGCCGGGAGCTGTTTTTT. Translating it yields CASSLTSGSRELFF.

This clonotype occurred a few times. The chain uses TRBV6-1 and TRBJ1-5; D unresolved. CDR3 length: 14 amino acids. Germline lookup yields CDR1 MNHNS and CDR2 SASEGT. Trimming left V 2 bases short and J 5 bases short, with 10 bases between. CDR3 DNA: TGTGCCAGCAGTGAACGGGCCAATGATCAGCCCCAGCATTTT. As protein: CASSERANDQPQHF.

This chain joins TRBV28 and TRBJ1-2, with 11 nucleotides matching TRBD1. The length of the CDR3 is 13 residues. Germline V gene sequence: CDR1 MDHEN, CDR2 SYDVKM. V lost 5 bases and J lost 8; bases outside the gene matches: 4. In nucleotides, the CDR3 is TGTGCCAGCAGTGCGGACAGGGGGCCCGGCTACACCTTC. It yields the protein CASSADRGPGYTF.

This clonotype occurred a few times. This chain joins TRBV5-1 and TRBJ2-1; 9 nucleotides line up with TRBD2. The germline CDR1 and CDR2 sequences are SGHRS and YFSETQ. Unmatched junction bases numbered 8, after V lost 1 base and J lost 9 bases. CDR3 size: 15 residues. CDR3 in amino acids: CASSLLAGGPIEQFF. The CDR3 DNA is TGCGCCAGCAGCTTGCTGGCGGGGGGGCCGATTGAGCAGTTCTTC.

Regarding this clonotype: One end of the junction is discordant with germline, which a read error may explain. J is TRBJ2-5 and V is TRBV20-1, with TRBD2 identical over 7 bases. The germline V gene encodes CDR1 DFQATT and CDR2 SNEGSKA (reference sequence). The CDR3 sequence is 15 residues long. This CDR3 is CSARGQGGVRETQYF. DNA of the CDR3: TGCAGTGCCAGAGGGCAGGGAGGGGTGCGGGAGACCCAGTACTTC.